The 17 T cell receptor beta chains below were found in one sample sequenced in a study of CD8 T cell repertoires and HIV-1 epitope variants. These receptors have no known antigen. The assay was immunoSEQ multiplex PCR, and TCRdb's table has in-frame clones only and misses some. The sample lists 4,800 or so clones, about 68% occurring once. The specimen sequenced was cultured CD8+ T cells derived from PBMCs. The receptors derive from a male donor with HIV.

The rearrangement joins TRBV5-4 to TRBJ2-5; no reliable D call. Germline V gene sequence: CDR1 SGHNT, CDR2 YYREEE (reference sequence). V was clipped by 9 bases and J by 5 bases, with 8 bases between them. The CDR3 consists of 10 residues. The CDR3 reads CATPAETQYF. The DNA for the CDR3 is TGTGCCACCCCAGCGGAGACCCAGTACTTC. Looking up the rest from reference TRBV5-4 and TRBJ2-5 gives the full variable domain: ETGVTQSPTHLIKTRGQQVTLRCSSQSGHNTVSWYQQALGQGPQFIFQYYREEENGRGNFPPRFSGLQFPNYSSELNVNALELDDSALYLCATPAETQYFGPGTRLLVL.

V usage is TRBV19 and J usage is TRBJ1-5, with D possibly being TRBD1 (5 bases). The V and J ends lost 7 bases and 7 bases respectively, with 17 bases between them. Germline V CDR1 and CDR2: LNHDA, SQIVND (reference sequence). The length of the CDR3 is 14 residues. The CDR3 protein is CASTNQGAGQPQHF. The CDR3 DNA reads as TGTGCCAGTACCAACCAAGGGGCAGGGCAGCCCCAGCATTTT.

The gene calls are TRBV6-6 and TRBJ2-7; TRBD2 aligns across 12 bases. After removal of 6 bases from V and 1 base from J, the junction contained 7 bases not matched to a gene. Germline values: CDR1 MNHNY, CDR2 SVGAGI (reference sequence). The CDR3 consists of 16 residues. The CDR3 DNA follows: TGTGCCAGCAGCCTAAACGGACTAGCGGGGTCCTACGAGCAGTACTTC. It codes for CASSLNGLAGSYEQYF.

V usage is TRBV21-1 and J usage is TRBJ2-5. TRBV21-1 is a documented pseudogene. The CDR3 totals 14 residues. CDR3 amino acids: CASCKGMEEETQYF. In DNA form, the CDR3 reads TGTGCCAGCTGCAAGGGGATGGAAGAAGAGACCCAGTACTTC.

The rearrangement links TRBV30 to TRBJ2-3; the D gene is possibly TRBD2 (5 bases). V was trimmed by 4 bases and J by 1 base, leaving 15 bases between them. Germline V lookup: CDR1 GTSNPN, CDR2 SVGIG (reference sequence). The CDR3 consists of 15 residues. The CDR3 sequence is CAWTRGLSGTDTQYF. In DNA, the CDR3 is TGTGCCTGGACTCGAGGGTTATCGGGCACAGATACGCAGTATTTT.

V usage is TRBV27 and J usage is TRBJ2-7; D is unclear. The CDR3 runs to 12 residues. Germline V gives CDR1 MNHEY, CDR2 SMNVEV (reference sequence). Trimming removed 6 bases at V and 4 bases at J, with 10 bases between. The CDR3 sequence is CASSPATYEQYF. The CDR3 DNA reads TGTGCCAGCAGCCCGGCAACATACGAGCAGTACTTC.

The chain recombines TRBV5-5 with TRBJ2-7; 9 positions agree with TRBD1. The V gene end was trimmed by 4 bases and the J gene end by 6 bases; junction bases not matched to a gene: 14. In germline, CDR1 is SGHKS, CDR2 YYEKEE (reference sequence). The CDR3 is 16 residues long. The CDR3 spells CASSLTPGTGRSEQYF. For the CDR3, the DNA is TGTGCCAGCAGCCTTACTCCCGGGACAGGGCGGTCCGAGCAGTACTTC. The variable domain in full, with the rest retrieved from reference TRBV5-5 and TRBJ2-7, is DAGVTQSPTHLIKTRGQQVTLRCSPISGHKSVSWYQQVLGQGPQFIFQYYEKEERGRGNFPDRFSARQFPNYSSELNVNALLLGDSALYLCASSLTPGTGRSEQYFGPGTRLTVT.

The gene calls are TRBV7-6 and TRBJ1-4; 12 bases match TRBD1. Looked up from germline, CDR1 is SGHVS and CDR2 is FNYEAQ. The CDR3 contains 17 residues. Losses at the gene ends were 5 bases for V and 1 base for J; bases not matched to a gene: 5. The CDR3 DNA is TGTGCCAGCAGCCCGGGGACAGGGGGCTTAACTAATGAAAAACTGTTTTTT. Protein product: CASSPGTGGLTNEKLFF.

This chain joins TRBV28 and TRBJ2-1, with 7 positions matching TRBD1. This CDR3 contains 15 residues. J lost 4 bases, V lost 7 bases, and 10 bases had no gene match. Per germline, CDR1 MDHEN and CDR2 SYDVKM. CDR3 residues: CASTKGTDDYNEQFF. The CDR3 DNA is TGTGCCAGCACCAAGGGGACAGACGATTACAATGAGCAGTTCTTC.

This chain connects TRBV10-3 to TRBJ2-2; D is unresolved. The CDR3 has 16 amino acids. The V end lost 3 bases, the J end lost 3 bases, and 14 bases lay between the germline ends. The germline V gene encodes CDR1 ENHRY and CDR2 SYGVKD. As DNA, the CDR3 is TGTGCCATCAGTGACGAGGTCCCTTCTGACACCGGGGAGCTGTTTTTT. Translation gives CAISDEVPSDTGELFF.

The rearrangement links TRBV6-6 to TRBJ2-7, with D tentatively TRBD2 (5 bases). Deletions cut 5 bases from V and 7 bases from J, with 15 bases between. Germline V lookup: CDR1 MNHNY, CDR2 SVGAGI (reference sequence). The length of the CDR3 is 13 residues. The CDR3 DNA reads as TGTGCCAGCAGTCCCTACAGAGGCGGGGAGCAGTACTTC. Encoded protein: CASSPYRGGEQYF.

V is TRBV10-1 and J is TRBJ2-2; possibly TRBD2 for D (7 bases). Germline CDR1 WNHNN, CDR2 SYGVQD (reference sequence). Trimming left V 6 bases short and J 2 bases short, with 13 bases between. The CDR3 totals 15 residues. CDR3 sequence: CASSGGGPNTGELFF. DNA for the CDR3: TGCGCCAGCAGCGGCGGGGGCCCAAACACCGGGGAGCTGTTTTTT.

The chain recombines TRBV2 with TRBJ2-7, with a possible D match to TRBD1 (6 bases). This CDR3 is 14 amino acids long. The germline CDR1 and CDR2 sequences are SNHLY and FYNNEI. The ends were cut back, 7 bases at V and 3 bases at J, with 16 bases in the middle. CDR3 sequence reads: CASTDDQGNYEQYF. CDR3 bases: TGTGCCAGCACCGATGATCAGGGGAACTACGAGCAGTACTTC.

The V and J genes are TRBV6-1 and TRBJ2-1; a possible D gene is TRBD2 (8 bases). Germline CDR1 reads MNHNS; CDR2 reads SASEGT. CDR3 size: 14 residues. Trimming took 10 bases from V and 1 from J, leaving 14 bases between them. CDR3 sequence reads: CATRGTRSYNEQFF. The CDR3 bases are TGTGCCACCAGGGGGACTAGGTCCTACAATGAGCAGTTCTTC.

Written as DNA, the CDR3 is TGTGCCTGGAATGGACAAACCTACGAGCAGTACTTC. It is translated as CAWNGQTYEQYF. The chain combines TRBV30 with TRBJ2-7, with D possibly being TRBD1 (5 bases). Germline CDR1 and CDR2: GTSNPN and SVGIG (reference sequence). The CDR3 totals 12 residues. Trimming shortened V by 4 bases and J by 2 bases, and 9 bases separated the two germline ends.

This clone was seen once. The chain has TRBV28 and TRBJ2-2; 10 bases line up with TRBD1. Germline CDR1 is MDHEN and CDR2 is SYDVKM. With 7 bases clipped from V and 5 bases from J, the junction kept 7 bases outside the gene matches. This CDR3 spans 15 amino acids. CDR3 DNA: TGTGCCAGCACCCCCTGGGACAGGGGAACCGGGGAGCTGTTTTTT. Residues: CASTPWDRGTGELFF.

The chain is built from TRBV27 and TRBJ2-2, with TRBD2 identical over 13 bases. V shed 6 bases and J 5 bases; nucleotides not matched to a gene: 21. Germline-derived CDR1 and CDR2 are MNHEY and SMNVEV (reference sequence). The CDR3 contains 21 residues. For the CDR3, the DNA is TGTGCCAGCAGATCCACCACCACTAGCGGGGGGGCCTCTGGACTAACCGGGGAGCTGTTTTTT. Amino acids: CASRSTTTSGGASGLTGELFF.